Below are 14 T cell receptor beta chains sequenced from a single sample in a study of blood T cells in healthy people across ages. PCR was performed a second time for roughly 6 to 12 cycles using a sample-barcoded 5' primer and a J-beta primer mix. TCRdb independently ran MiXCR on the 5' RACE reads; one entry per CDR3 protein. The data hold fewer than 900,000 distinct CDR3 sequences, with around 34% observed a single time. The sample comprised blood. These receptors were taken from a man in his late teens or twenties in good health.

Concerning this clonotype: A clone one base away is much larger, so this may be a read error. The chain uses TRBV29-1 and TRBJ2-7, with D uncertain. From germline, CDR1 is SQVTM and CDR2 ANQGSEA. The CDR3 has 12 amino acids. V was trimmed by 0 bases and J by 7 bases, leaving 10 bases between them. DNA of the CDR3: TGCAGCGTTGAAGATATGGGGAATGAGCAGTACTTC. Amino acids: CSVEDMGNEQYF.

The rearrangement links TRBV10-3 to TRBJ2-7, with D perhaps matching TRBD1 (7 bases). V gave up 2 bases and J gave up 2 bases, with 19 bases separating them. CDR3 length equals 17 residues. Germline V gene sequence: CDR1 ENHRY, CDR2 SYGVKD. CDR3 in amino acids: CAISEGGSGQATYEQYF. The CDR3 DNA sequence: TGTGCCATCAGTGAGGGGGGGAGCGGACAGGCAACCTACGAGCAGTACTTC.

As to this clonotype: Given a much more abundant clone one base away, this may be a read error. This chain connects TRBV10-3 to TRBJ2-5; 9 bases are a match to TRBD1. This CDR3 spans 17 amino acids. Germline assignment: CDR1 ENHRY and CDR2 SYGVKD. The J segment lost 7 bases and the V segment lost 0 bases, leaving 12 bases of the junction unmatched. The CDR3 reads CAISESNTGTGFGTQYF. DNA for the CDR3: TGTGCCATCAGTGAGTCTAATACCGGGACAGGGTTTGGGACCCAGTACTTC.

The CDR3 protein is CSARGDRTVGLGTQYF. As DNA, the CDR3 is TGCAGTGCTAGAGGGGATCGGACAGTTGGCCTTGGGACCCAGTACTTC. The V gene is TRBV20-1, the J gene TRBJ2-5; D perhaps matches TRBD1 (6 bases). Between the trimmed V and J ends, which lost 1 base and 7 bases, there was a span of 22 bases. Germline V CDR1 and CDR2: DFQATT, SNEGSKA (reference sequence). The CDR3 runs to 16 residues.

This clonotype was detected a few times. This rearrangement joins TRBV9 to TRBJ1-1; TRBD1 is a possible D gene (6 bases). Germline V gives CDR1 SGDLS, CDR2 YYNGEE. The ends were cut back, 4 bases at V and 5 bases at J, with 18 bases in the middle. There are 15 residues in the CDR3. CDR3 sequence (DNA): TGTGCCAGCAGCCGCCGACAGGAGGGAGGAACTGAAGCTTTCTTT. It codes for CASSRRQEGGTEAFF.

The chain recombines TRBV9 with TRBJ2-1; TRBD1 might be the D (6 bases). Germline assignment: CDR1 SGDLS and CDR2 YYNGEE. V lost 0 bases and J lost 5, with 15 bases in between. The CDR3 extends over 16 amino acids. The CDR3 sequence is CASSVAYRDTHNEQFF. The CDR3 DNA follows: TGTGCCAGCAGCGTAGCCTACCGGGACACCCACAATGAGCAGTTCTTC.

The genes are TRBV6-2 or TRBV6-3 and TRBJ2-7; D gene unclear. CDR3 length: 12 amino acids. Germline V gene sequence: CDR1 MNHEY, CDR2 SVGEGT. V was clipped by 8 bases and J by 2 bases, with 10 bases between them. CDR3 sequence (DNA): TGTGCCAGCTGTTCGCGGACCTACGAGCAGTACTTC. This translates into CASCSRTYEQYF.

This clonotype was seen ten or more times. The rearrangement uses TRBV27 and TRBJ2-1, with D unclear. Germline-derived CDR1 and CDR2 are MNHEY and SMNVEV (reference sequence). Trimming removed 7 bases at V and 13 bases at J, with 20 bases between. This CDR3 spans 13 amino acids. CDR3 sequence (DNA): TGTGCCAGCACCCCTGGTCCTACGGGCAGACAGTTCTTC. Residues: CASTPGPTGRQFF.

CDR3 nucleotide sequence: TGTGCCAGCAGCTTAGCGGGCTGGAATAGCCCTTACAATGAGCAGTTCTTC. Translated: CASSLAGWNSPYNEQFF. The rearrangement joins TRBV7-8 to TRBJ2-1; no clear D gene. The germline V gene encodes CDR1 SGHVS and CDR2 FQNEAQ. Trimming left V 0 bases short and J 4 bases short, with 16 bases between. The CDR3 spans 17 residues.

Many counts were recorded for this clonotype. The V gene is TRBV3-1, the J gene TRBJ1-6; no definite D call. The CDR3 has 13 residues. Germline CDR1 is LGHDT and CDR2 is YNNKEL (reference sequence). The V end was cut by 8 bases, the J end by 7 bases, with 12 bases between. The CDR3 region is CASGRALNSPLHF. The CDR3 DNA is TGTGCCAGCGGGCGGGCCTTAAATTCACCCCTCCACTTT.

V gene TRBV4-3 combines with J gene TRBJ2-3, with 9 bases that match TRBD1. V trimming: 5 bases; J trimming: 5 bases; junction bases outside the gene matches: 8. Germline V lookup: CDR1 LGHNA, CDR2 YSLEER. The CDR3 covers 15 residues. The CDR3 sequence is CASSGRDRVGDTQYF. In nucleotides, the CDR3 is TGCGCCAGCAGCGGTCGGGACAGGGTGGGAGATACGCAGTATTTT.

This clonotype was detected once. The chain links TRBV9 to TRBJ2-7; the match to TRBD2 covers 13 bases. Germline CDR1 reads SGDLS; CDR2 reads YYNGEE. V gave up 3 bases and J gave up 7 bases; unmatched junction bases: 10. The CDR3 runs to 16 residues. The CDR3 DNA reads as TGTGCCAGCAGCGGCAGACTAGCGGGGGGCTACAATGAGCAGTACTTC. Translating gives CASSGRLAGGYNEQYF.

This clonotype showed up just a few times. The V gene is TRBV7-9, the J gene TRBJ2-5, with D possibly TRBD1 on 5 matching bases. V lost 6 bases, J lost 3 bases, and 17 bases lay in between. This CDR3 has 15 amino acids. Per the germline V gene, CDR1 is SEHNR and CDR2 is FQNEAQ (reference sequence). CDR3 protein: CASSLLETEKETQYF. For the CDR3, the DNA is TGTGCCAGCAGTCTCCTCGAGACAGAAAAAGAGACCCAGTACTTC.

This clonotype was detected a few times. V is TRBV5-1 and J is TRBJ2-7; D perhaps matches TRBD1 (5 bases). Germline V gene sequence: CDR1 SGHRS, CDR2 YFSETQ. There are 15 residues in the CDR3. Trimming stripped 5 bases from V and 5 bases from J, with 20 bases between. CDR3 DNA: TGCGCCAGCAGAGCATTTCCCAGGGATCGAGACGAGCAGTACTTC. Its translation: CASRAFPRDRDEQYF.